These 24 T cell receptor beta chains originate from one sample sequenced in a study of a mutant IDH1 vaccine in newly diagnosed glioma (dated by TCRdb to the early 2020s). Interpreted using the paper, the time point label stands for: baseline, week 1 (first vaccination visit). The label giving this sample's treatment or condition can be read as: pre-vaccination baseline after standard-of-care therapy. Library generation was performed with the immunoSEQ multiplex PCR assay. TCRdb obtained this table from immuneACCESS and retained in-frame rearrangements with V and J assigned. These tables miss some clones; where compared with another copy, unresolved V genes account for less than half of the shortfall, and the remainder is unexplained. The sample table lists about 30,000 clones, almost 85% of them with a count of one. Of the sample, approximately 19% falls within the top ten clones. Specimen: PBMCs, collected from a glioma patient treated with radiotherapy, temozolomide or both. The origin of the receptors is a man in his thirties or forties with glioma.

This clone was counted once. The chain combines TRBV28 with TRBJ1-1; D is ambiguous. CDR1 is MDHEN and CDR2 is SYDVKM in the germline V gene. The CDR3 loop spans 15 amino acids. V was clipped by 3 bases and J by 4 bases, with 15 bases between them. The CDR3 here is CASSLGGALTTEAFF. Here the CDR3 DNA reads TGTGCCAGCAGTTTGGGAGGCGCGTTGACCACTGAAGCTTTCTTT.

The V and J genes are TRBV28 and TRBJ2-7, with 9 bases lining up with TRBD2. With V trimmed by 9 bases and J by 6 bases, 12 bases remained unmatched. CDR1 is MDHEN and CDR2 is SYDVKM in the germline V gene. There are 14 residues in the CDR3. This CDR3 is CASRLAGEFSEQYF. Written as DNA, the CDR3 is TGTGCCAGTAGGTTAGCGGGGGAGTTTTCCGAGCAGTACTTC.

This clone is labeled as medium-sized (0.01 to 0.1%). The chain carries TRBV5-4 and TRBJ1-1; D perhaps matches TRBD1 (5 bases). The germline CDR1 and CDR2 sequences are SGHNT and YYREEE (reference sequence). The V end was cut by 4 bases, the J end by 1 base, with 11 bases between. This CDR3 contains 14 residues. CDR3 sequence: CASSRDGTNTEAFF. The CDR3, as DNA: TGTGCCAGCAGCCGGGACGGTACGAACACTGAAGCTTTCTTT. The full variable domain, completed using reference TRBV5-4 and TRBJ1-1, is ETGVTQSPTHLIKTRGQQVTLRCSSQSGHNTVSWYQQALGQGPQFIFQYYREEENGRGNFPPRFSGLQFPNYSSELNVNALELDDSALYLCASSRDGTNTEAFFGQGTRLTVV.

This chain joins TRBV7-8 and TRBJ2-5, with D possibly being TRBD2 (7 bases). Germline V gives CDR1 SGHVS, CDR2 FQNEAQ. This CDR3 region has 15 residues. V lost 1 base and J 5 bases, leaving 14 bases between the germline ends. The CDR3 loop reads CASSLVRGAWETQYF. The CDR3 DNA follows: TGTGCCAGCAGCTTAGTTCGGGGGGCATGGGAGACCCAGTACTTC. The entire variable domain, with the rest obtained from reference TRBV7-8 and TRBJ2-5, is as follows: GAGVSQSPRYKVAKRGQDVALRCDPISGHVSLFWYQQALGQGPEFLTYFQNEAQLDKSGLPSDRFFAERPEGSVSTLKIQRTQQEDSAVYLCASSLVRGAWETQYFGPGTRLLVL.

This chain's CDR3 is CASSQDLASGGDEQFF. The CDR3 DNA reads as TGCGCCAGCAGCCAAGATCTCGCGTCCGGGGGCGATGAGCAGTTCTTC. The V gene is TRBV4-3, the J gene TRBJ2-1; D might be TRBD1 or TRBD2, each matching 6 bases. The CDR3 has 16 amino acids. Germline values: CDR1 LGHNA, CDR2 YSLEER. With 0 bases removed from V and 8 bases from J, the gap between germline ends came to 17 bases.

CDR3 DNA sequence: TGTGCCAGTAGTATCCATCGTAGCAATCAGCCCCAGCATTTT. Translating it yields CASSIHRSNQPQHF. This chain links TRBV19 with TRBJ1-5; no definite D call. This CDR3 spans 14 amino acids. Germline-derived CDR1 and CDR2 are LNHDA and SQIVND (reference sequence). V lost 3 bases and J 0 bases, leaving 6 bases between the germline ends.

This clone came up a few times. This chain joins TRBV30 and TRBJ1-1; TRBD1 might be the D (6 bases). This CDR3 is 14 amino acids long. CDR1 is GTSNPN and CDR2 is SVGIG in the germline V gene (reference sequence). V was trimmed by 3 bases and J by 1 base, leaving 12 bases between them. CDR3 sequence reads: CAWRGDRRNTEAFF. DNA for the CDR3: TGTGCCTGGAGGGGCGACAGGCGGAACACTGAAGCTTTCTTT. The entire variable domain, with the rest obtained from reference TRBV30 and TRBJ1-1, is as follows: SQTIHQWPATLVQPVGSPLSLECTVEGTSNPNLYWYRQAAGRGLQLLFYSVGIGQISSEVPQNLSASRPQDRQFILSSKKLLLSDSGFYLCAWRGDRRNTEAFFGQGTRLTVV.

V is TRBV5-1 and J is TRBJ2-3; unclear D gene. Trimming pared 4 bases from V and 1 base from J, leaving 7 bases between. The CDR3 extends over 13 amino acids. CDR1 is SGHRS and CDR2 is YFSETQ in the germline V gene. The chain's CDR3 is CASSDSRTDTQYF. CDR3 in DNA: TGCGCCAGCAGCGATTCCCGCACAGATACGCAGTATTTT.

The chain uses TRBV4-1 and TRBJ2-3, with 9 bases lining up with TRBD2. The CDR3 length is 16 residues. Germline assignment: CDR1 MGHRA and CDR2 YSYEKL. Trimming cost V 1 base and J 5 bases; bases outside gene matches: 7. CDR3 protein: CASSQVSRGGRDTQYF. The CDR3 nucleotides are TGCGCCAGCAGCCAAGTTTCGCGGGGGGGCCGAGATACGCAGTATTTT.

The chain is built from TRBV28 and TRBJ1-2; 8 nucleotides align to TRBD1. Germline CDR1 reads MDHEN; CDR2 reads SYDVKM. The length of the CDR3 is 14 residues. V was clipped by 6 bases and J by 4 bases; unmatched bases: 7. The CDR3: CASSPSTGVYGYTF. The CDR3 DNA reads as TGTGCCAGCAGCCCATCGACAGGGGTCTATGGCTACACCTTC.

The chain couples TRBV7-9 to TRBJ2-7; D gene uncertain. The CDR3 consists of 15 residues. V lost 4 bases and J 0 bases, leaving 13 bases between the germline ends. Germline values: CDR1 SEHNR, CDR2 FQNEAQ (reference sequence). The CDR3 nucleotides read TGTGCCAGCAGCTCCCGGACGGGTCCCTCCTACGAGCAGTACTTC. Its translation is CASSSRTGPSYEQYF.

This chain links TRBV6-5 with TRBJ1-1, with 10 bases fitting TRBD1. Germline V gives CDR1 MNHEY, CDR2 SVGAGI. This CDR3 region has 14 residues. The V segment lost 5 bases and the J segment 4 bases; nucleotides outside the gene matches: 4. The CDR3 reads CASSDRGLGTEAFF. The CDR3 bases are TGTGCCAGCAGTGACAGGGGGCTGGGCACTGAAGCTTTCTTT.

Only a few counts were recorded for this clone. The rearrangement uses TRBV7-9 and TRBJ1-2; no reliable D call. The CDR3 runs to 12 residues. CDR1 is SEHNR and CDR2 is FQNEAQ in the germline V gene (reference sequence). The V and J ends lost 5 bases and 6 bases respectively, with 10 bases between them. CDR3 region: CASSVSQDGYTF. The CDR3 nucleotides are TGTGCCAGCAGCGTATCTCAGGATGGCTACACCTTC.

This rearrangement joins TRBV2 to TRBJ2-1; no definite D call. CDR3 length: 14 amino acids. Germline CDR1 and CDR2: SNHLY and FYNNEI. Between the trimmed V and J ends, which lost 3 bases and 9 bases, there was a span of 15 bases. DNA of the CDR3: TGTGCCAGCAGTGATGGCTACCCCTCTAGTGAGCAGTTCTTC. Protein sequence: CASSDGYPSSEQFF.

The chain is built from TRBV27 and TRBJ2-1, with 9 bases lining up with TRBD1. CDR3 length equals 16 residues. Germline trimming cut 5 bases from V and 8 bases from J; bases unmatched to any gene: 13. Germline CDR1 and CDR2: MNHEY and SMNVEV (reference sequence). As DNA, the CDR3 is TGTGCCAGCAGTCCTTTCCCCACAGGGGGCAGAGATGAGCAGTTCTTC. As protein: CASSPFPTGGRDEQFF.

The chain links TRBV13 to TRBJ1-2; 8 bases map to TRBD1. Germline V gene sequence: CDR1 PRHDT, CDR2 FYEKMQ (reference sequence). The V and J ends lost 5 bases and 4 bases, in that order; junction bases with no gene match: 6. This CDR3 has 14 amino acids. The CDR3 spells CASSIQQGVYGYTF. CDR3 nucleotides: TGTGCCAGCAGCATACAACAGGGGGTCTATGGCTACACCTTC.

The chain recombines TRBV10-1 with TRBJ2-3, with no clear D. Looked up from germline, CDR1 is WNHNN and CDR2 is SYGVQD (reference sequence). The CDR3 has 14 residues. V lost 5 bases, J lost 3 bases, and 12 bases lay in between. Here the CDR3 reads CASSQTPRTDTQYF. The CDR3 nucleotides are TGCGCCAGCAGTCAGACCCCCCGGACAGATACGCAGTATTTT.

The chain combines TRBV5-4 with TRBJ2-7; TRBD1 agrees at 8 bases. CDR1 is SGHNT and CDR2 is YYREEE in the germline V gene (reference sequence). V dropped 4 bases and J dropped 2; count of bases not matched to a gene: 2. The CDR3 totals 13 residues. CDR3 in DNA: TGTGCCAGCAGCGTGGGACAGGCCTACGAGCAGTACTTC. Protein sequence: CASSVGQAYEQYF.

The chain links TRBV10-3 to TRBJ1-1; possibly TRBD1 for D (6 bases). CDR3 length equals 14 residues. V lost 2 bases, J lost 8 bases, and 15 bases lay in between. Germline V gene lookup returns CDR1 ENHRY and CDR2 SYGVKD. The CDR3 here is CAISEGLGGTEAFF. The CDR3 nucleotides read TGTGCCATCAGTGAGGGCCTAGGGGGGACAGAAGCTTTCTTT.

This clone came up once. The gene calls are TRBV4-2 and TRBJ2-3, with TRBD2 identical over 9 bases. CDR1 LGHNA and CDR2 YNFKEQ come from the germline V gene. Trimming took 0 bases from V and 7 from J; bases not matched to a gene: 8. The CDR3 covers 16 residues. The CDR3 is CASSQDLSSGKYTQYF. The CDR3 DNA follows: TGTGCCAGCAGCCAAGATTTATCTAGCGGGAAGTATACGCAGTATTTT.

The chain links TRBV7-6 to TRBJ1-1; TRBD1 matches at 10 bases. V dropped 5 bases and J dropped 4; count of bases not matched to a gene: 4. CDR3 size: 14 residues. CDR1 SGHVS and CDR2 FNYEAQ come from the germline V gene. The DNA of the CDR3 is TGTGCCAGCAGCCAGGGACAGGGGAGCACTGAAGCTTTCTTT. Protein: CASSQGQGSTEAFF.

V gene TRBV5-1 combines with J gene TRBJ2-3; 9 positions match TRBD2. The germline gives CDR1 SGHRS, CDR2 YFSETQ. This CDR3 has 16 residues. J gave up 6 bases and V 7 bases, and 15 bases lay outside the gene matches. The CDR3: CASSGGGGTSWDTQYF. CDR3 nucleotide sequence: TGCGCCAGCTCCGGGGGAGGAGGGACTAGCTGGGATACGCAGTATTTT.

The chain has TRBV4-1 and TRBJ2-2; D is ambiguous. The V gene lost 0 bases and the J gene lost 5 bases, with 13 bases spanning the gap. Germline CDR1 reads MGHRA; CDR2 reads YSYEKL. The CDR3 extends over 16 amino acids. The CDR3 is CASSQEDPRRTGELFF. DNA for the CDR3: TGCGCCAGCAGCCAAGAGGACCCCCGGCGGACCGGGGAGCTGTTTTTT.

This clone was picked up one time. This chain links TRBV7-2 with TRBJ2-7, with 10 bases that match TRBD2. V shed 4 bases, J shed 7 bases, and the junction held 13 bases outside the gene matches. CDR1 and CDR2 (germline): SGHTA, FQGNSA. The CDR3 runs to 16 residues. The CDR3 sequence is CASSSVGLAGEGEQYF. The CDR3 nucleotides are TGTGCCAGCAGCTCGGTGGGCCTAGCGGGAGAGGGAGAGCAGTACTTC. Full variable domain (rest looked up from reference TRBV7-2 and TRBJ2-7): GAGVSQSPSNKVTEKGKDVELRCDPISGHTALYWYRQSLGQGLEFLIYFQGNSAPDKSGLPSDRFSAERTGGSVSTLTIQRTQQEDSAVYLCASSSVGLAGEGEQYFGPGTRLTVT.